A selection of T cell receptor beta chains follows, all from one sample in a study of persistence of HIV-infected CD4 T cells. Their cognate antigens are unknown. Sequencing was performed with immunoSEQ multiplex PCR; in TCRdb, only in-frame clones are kept and a portion is missing. Seen here are about 13,000 clones, about three fifths observed once, and the top ten hold about 7%. Sequencing used CD4+ T cells sorted from PBMCs after roughly 17-hour stimulation, obtained from a patient who received antiretroviral therapy. The source is an adult man with HIV who was CMV-seropositive. CDR3s include the opening cysteine and the closing phenylalanine or tryptophan. A D gene is named only where the DNA matches it firmly. Rows give clone size only sometimes, using once, few, many, or a class for an expanded clone.

V: TRBV27
D: NA
size: few
J: TRBJ1-2
CDR3: CASSPYTANYGYTF
DNA: TGTGCCAGCAGTCCCTATACAGCTAACTATGGCTACACCTTC

V: TRBV6-5
D: TRBD1
size: NA
J: TRBJ1-2
CDR3: CASRNRGQDGYTF
DNA: TGTGCCAGCAGAAACAGGGGGCAGGATGGCTACACCTTC

V: TRBV25-1
D: TRBD1
size: NA
J: TRBJ1-1
CDR3: CASRRQGTGRNTEAFF
DNA: TGTGCCAGCAGAAGACAAGGGACAGGGAGGAACACTGAAGCTTTCTTT

V: TRBV4-3
D: TRBD1
size: NA
J: TRBJ2-2
CDR3: CASSQQIQGWGTGELFF
DNA: TGCGCCAGCAGCCAACAAATACAGGGGTGGGGCACCGGGGAGCTGTTTTTT

V: TRBV19
D: NA
size: NA
J: TRBJ2-1
CDR3: CASRGSGHYNEQFF
DNA: TGTGCCTCAAGAGGCAGCGGTCACTACAATGAGCAGTTCTTC

V: TRBV15
D: TRBD2
size: NA
J: TRBJ2-7
CDR3: CATQERGSSYEQYF
DNA: TGTGCCACCCAAGAACGCGGGAGTTCCTACGAGCAGTACTTC

V: TRBV7-3
D: TRBD1
size: NA
J: TRBJ2-7
CDR3: CASSVTGGGLYEQYF
DNA: TGTGCCAGCAGCGTGACAGGGGGTGGGCTCTACGAGCAGTACTTC

V: TRBV10-3
D: NA
size: NA
J: TRBJ2-1
CDR3: CAIRGTGSWRLGPNEQFF
DNA: TGTGCCATCAGGGGTACAGGGTCCTGGCGCCTGGGTCCGAATGAGCAGTTCTTC

V: TRBV6-5
D: NA
size: once
J: TRBJ1-4
CDR3: CASTPTATNEKLFF
DNA: TGTGCCAGCACCCCCACGGCAACTAATGAAAAACTGTTTTTT

V: TRBV5-1
D: TRBD1
size: few
J: TRBJ1-5
CDR3: CASSSTGGGQPQHF
DNA: TGCGCCAGCAGCTCTACAGGGGGAGGGCAGCCCCAGCATTTT

V: TRBV13
D: NA
size: NA
J: TRBJ2-5
CDR3: CASSSGTARGSETQYF
DNA: TGTGCCAGCAGCTCAGGGACTGCCCGAGGGAGTGAGACCCAGTACTTC

V: TRBV5-8
D: NA
size: NA
J: TRBJ1-2
CDR3: CASSLPGEYGYTF
DNA: TGTGCCAGCAGCTTGCCAGGAGAGTATGGCTACACCTTC

V: TRBV5-1
D: NA
size: NA
J: TRBJ2-7
CDR3: CASSLKAAPPEQYF
DNA: TGCGCCAGCAGCTTGAAGGCAGCCCCCCCCGAGCAGTACTTC

V: TRBV7-2
D: TRBD2
size: NA
J: TRBJ2-4
CDR3: CASSPGGPAKNIQYF
DNA: TGTGCCAGCAGCCCGGGGGGGCCGGCCAAAAACATTCAGTACTTC

V: TRBV27
D: NA
size: NA
J: TRBJ1-1
CDR3: CASRGGIEAFF
DNA: TGTGCCAGCAGGGGCGGCATTGAAGCTTTCTTT

V: TRBV3-1/TRBV3-2
D: NA
size: NA
J: TRBJ1-5
CDR3: CASSQERGQPQHF
DNA: TGTGCCAGCAGCCAAGAGAGGGGTCAGCCCCAGCATTTT

V: TRBV6-5
D: NA
size: NA
J: TRBJ1-2
CDR3: CASSSRRGTGGYGYTF
DNA: TGTGCCAGCAGTTCTCGAAGGGGGACGGGCGGGTATGGCTACACCTTC

V: TRBV7-8
D: NA
size: NA
J: TRBJ2-7
CDR3: CASSWARGEQYF
DNA: TGTGCCAGCAGTTGGGCCCGGGGGGAGCAGTACTTC

V: TRBV19
D: NA
size: NA
J: TRBJ2-2
CDR3: CASSAPTKRREVGELFF
DNA: TGTGCCAGTAGTGCGCCAACAAAAAGGAGGGAAGTCGGGGAGCTGTTTTTT

V: TRBV6-6
D: TRBD1
size: NA
J: TRBJ1-1
CDR3: CASGQGNTEAFF
DNA: TGTGCCAGCGGACAGGGTAATACTGAAGCTTTCTTT

V: TRBV10-3
D: NA
size: NA
J: TRBJ1-2
CDR3: CAISEKQVANYGYTF
DNA: TGTGCCATCAGTGAGAAACAGGTAGCTAACTATGGCTACACCTTC

V: TRBV2
D: TRBD1
size: few
J: TRBJ1-2
CDR3: CASRGQGWGYTF
DNA: TGTGCCAGCAGGGGACAGGGCTGGGGCTACACCTTC

V: TRBV2
D: NA
size: NA
J: TRBJ1-1
CDR3: CASSGATVTVNTEAFF
DNA: TGTGCCAGCAGTGGGGCTACGGTTACGGTGAACACTGAAGCTTTCTTT

V: TRBV15
D: NA
size: NA
J: TRBJ2-1
CDR3: CATSRDEAGATNEQFF
DNA: TGTGCCACCAGCAGAGATGAGGCAGGGGCGACCAATGAGCAGTTCTTC

V: TRBV6-1
D: NA
size: NA
J: TRBJ2-4
CDR3: CASSEGAGQRNIQYF
DNA: TGTGCCAGCAGTGAAGGCGCCGGACAGAGAAACATTCAGTACTTC

V: TRBV15
D: NA
size: NA
J: TRBJ2-5
CDR3: CATSRSAQGLETQYF
DNA: TGTGCCACCAGCAGGTCTGCCCAGGGGCTGGAGACCCAGTACTTC

V: TRBV5-1
D: TRBD2
size: NA
J: TRBJ2-3
CDR3: CASSWGTSGTDTQYF
DNA: TGCGCCAGCAGCTGGGGGACTAGCGGCACAGATACGCAGTATTTT

V: TRBV21-1
D: NA
size: NA
J: TRBJ2-7
CDR3: CASSKKGDRDYEQYF
DNA: TGTGCCAGCAGCAAAAAAGGGGACAGGGACTACGAGCAGTACTTC

V: TRBV30
D: NA
size: NA
J: TRBJ1-2
CDR3: CAGYRKANYGYTF
DNA: TGTGCCGGCTACCGTAAAGCTAACTATGGCTACACCTTC

V: TRBV5-1
D: NA
size: NA
J: TRBJ1-1
CDR3: CASSLALNTEAFF
DNA: TGCGCCAGCAGCTTGGCGTTGAACACTGAAGCTTTCTTT

V: TRBV6-5
D: NA
size: NA
J: TRBJ1-2
CDR3: CATRQPNYGYTF
DNA: TGTGCCACCAGACAACCTAACTATGGCTACACCTTC

V: TRBV27
D: TRBD1
size: NA
J: TRBJ2-7
CDR3: CASSLRGQGYYEQYF
DNA: TGTGCCAGCAGTCTTCGGGGACAGGGATACTACGAGCAGTACTTC

V: TRBV12-3/TRBV12-4
D: NA
size: NA
J: TRBJ2-7
CDR3: CASSLGGPYEQYF
DNA: TGTGCCAGCAGTTTAGGGGGTCCGTACGAGCAGTACTTC

V: TRBV10-3
D: NA
size: NA
J: TRBJ1-5
CDR3: CATSEQQGFNQPQHF
DNA: TGTGCCACGAGCGAACAGCAGGGGTTTAATCAGCCCCAGCATTTT

V: TRBV15
D: NA
size: NA
J: TRBJ2-7
CDR3: CATSRDRLSNYEQYF
DNA: TGTGCCACCAGCAGAGATCGACTAAGCAACTACGAGCAGTACTTC

V: TRBV5-1
D: TRBD1
size: once
J: TRBJ2-1
CDR3: CASSSGQGANEQFF
DNA: TGCGCCAGCAGCTCCGGACAGGGGGCGAATGAGCAGTTCTTC

V: TRBV10-3
D: NA
size: NA
J: TRBJ1-1
CDR3: CATLRQTGTEAFF
DNA: TGTGCCACCCTCCGCCAAACAGGGACTGAAGCTTTCTTT

V: TRBV21-1
D: NA
size: once
J: TRBJ1-3
CDR3: CASRGGRPGNTIYF
DNA: TGTGCCAGCAGGGGGGGGCGGCCTGGAAACACCATATATTTT

V: TRBV3-1/TRBV3-2
D: NA
size: NA
J: TRBJ1-2
CDR3: CASSRAKSYGYTF
DNA: TGTGCCAGCAGCCGTGCAAAGTCCTATGGCTACACCTTC

V: TRBV3-1/TRBV3-2
D: TRBD2
size: NA
J: TRBJ2-5
CDR3: CASSFSLAGGEETQYF
DNA: TGTGCCAGCAGCTTCTCTCTAGCGGGAGGGGAGGAGACCCAGTACTTC

V: TRBV20-1
D: NA
size: NA
J: TRBJ1-2
CDR3: CSASLGGYGYTF
DNA: TGCAGTGCTAGTCTGGGGGGCTATGGCTACACCTTC

V: TRBV28
D: TRBD1
size: few
J: TRBJ1-2
CDR3: CASSPGQGKILYGYTF
DNA: TGTGCCAGCAGTCCGGGACAGGGGAAGATTTTATATGGCTACACCTTC

V: TRBV3-1/TRBV3-2
D: NA
size: NA
J: TRBJ2-7
CDR3: CASSRGTFYEQYF
DNA: TGTGCCAGCAGCCGCGGGACTTTCTACGAGCAGTACTTC

V: TRBV3-1/TRBV3-2
D: TRBD2
size: NA
J: TRBJ2-1
CDR3: CASSRDGGADNEQFF
DNA: TGTGCCAGCAGCAGGGACGGGGGGGCGGACAATGAGCAGTTCTTC

V: TRBV5-1
D: NA
size: NA
J: TRBJ2-5
CDR3: CASSASFQETQYF
DNA: TGCGCCAGCAGCGCTTCATTCCAAGAGACCCAGTACTTC

V: TRBV27
D: NA
size: NA
J: TRBJ1-6
CDR3: CASSTEWGYNSPLHF
DNA: TGTGCCAGCAGTACCGAGTGGGGGTATAATTCACCCCTCCACTTT

V: TRBV19
D: TRBD1
size: NA
J: TRBJ1-5
CDR3: CASRTADRGGNQPQHF
DNA: TGTGCCAGCAGGACAGCGGACAGGGGTGGCAATCAGCCCCAGCATTTT

V: TRBV5-4
D: NA
size: NA
J: TRBJ1-1
CDR3: CASSRTNRVGEAFF
DNA: TGTGCCAGCAGCCGGACAAACAGGGTCGGAGAAGCTTTCTTT

V: TRBV7-7
D: NA
size: NA
J: TRBJ1-1
CDR3: CASSLPGGLRTEAFF
DNA: TGTGCTAGCAGCTTACCGGGGGGGTTGAGGACTGAAGCTTTCTTT

V: TRBV6-2/TRBV6-3
D: NA
size: large
J: TRBJ1-1
CDR3: CASSLRVGGTEAFF
DNA: TGTGCCAGCAGTTTGAGGGTCGGGGGAACTGAAGCTTTCTTT

V: TRBV5-6
D: NA
size: NA
J: TRBJ2-2
CDR3: CASSQTGGTGELFF
DNA: TGTGCCAGCAGCCAGACCGGGGGCACCGGGGAGCTGTTTTTT

V: TRBV7-2
D: TRBD2
size: NA
J: TRBJ2-5
CDR3: CASSPPPRTSGAGETQYF
DNA: TGTGCCAGCAGCCCCCCTCCCCGGACTAGCGGAGCGGGGGAGACCCAGTACTTC